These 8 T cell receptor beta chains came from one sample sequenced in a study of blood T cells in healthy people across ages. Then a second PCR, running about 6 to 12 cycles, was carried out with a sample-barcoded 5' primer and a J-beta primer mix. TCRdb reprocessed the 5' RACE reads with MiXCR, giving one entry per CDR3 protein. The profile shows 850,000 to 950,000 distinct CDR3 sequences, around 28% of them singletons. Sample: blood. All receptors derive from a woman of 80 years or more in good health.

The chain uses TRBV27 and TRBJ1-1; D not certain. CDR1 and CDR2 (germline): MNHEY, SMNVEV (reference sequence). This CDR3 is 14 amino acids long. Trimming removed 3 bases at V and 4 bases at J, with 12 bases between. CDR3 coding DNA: TGTGCCAGCAGTTTCCTAAGCTTCGGCACTGAAGCTTTCTTT. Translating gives CASSFLSFGTEAFF.

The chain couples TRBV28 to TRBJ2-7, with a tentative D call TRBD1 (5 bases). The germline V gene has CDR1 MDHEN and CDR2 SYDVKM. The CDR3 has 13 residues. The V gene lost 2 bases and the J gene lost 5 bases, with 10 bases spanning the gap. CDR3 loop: CASSLLGLNEQYF. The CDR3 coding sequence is TGTGCCAGCAGTTTACTGGGGCTGAACGAGCAGTACTTC.

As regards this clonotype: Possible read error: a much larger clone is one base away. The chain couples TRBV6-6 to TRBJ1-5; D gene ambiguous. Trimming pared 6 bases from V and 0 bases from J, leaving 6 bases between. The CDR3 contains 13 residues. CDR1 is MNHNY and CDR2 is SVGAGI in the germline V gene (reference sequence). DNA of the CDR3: TGTGCCAGCAGGCGATATAGCAATCAGCCCCAGCATTTT. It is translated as CASRRYSNQPQHF.

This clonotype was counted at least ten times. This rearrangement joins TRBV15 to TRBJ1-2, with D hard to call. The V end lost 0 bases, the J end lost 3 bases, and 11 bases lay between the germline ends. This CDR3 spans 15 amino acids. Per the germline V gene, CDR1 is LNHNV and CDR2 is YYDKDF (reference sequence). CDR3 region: CATSRDLGVDYGYTF. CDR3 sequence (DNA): TGTGCCACCAGCAGAGATCTCGGCGTCGACTATGGCTACACCTTC.

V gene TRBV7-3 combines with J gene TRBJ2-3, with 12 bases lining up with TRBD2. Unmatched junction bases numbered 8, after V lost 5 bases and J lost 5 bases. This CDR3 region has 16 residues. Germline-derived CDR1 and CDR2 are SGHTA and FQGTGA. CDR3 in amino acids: CASSPLAGGLVDTQYF. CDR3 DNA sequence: TGTGCCAGCAGCCCTCTAGCGGGGGGGCTGGTAGATACGCAGTATTTT.

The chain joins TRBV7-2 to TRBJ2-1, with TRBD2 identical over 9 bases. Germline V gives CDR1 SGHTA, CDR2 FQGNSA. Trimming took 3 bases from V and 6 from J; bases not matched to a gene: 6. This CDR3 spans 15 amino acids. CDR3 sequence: CASSLLAGSPNEQFF. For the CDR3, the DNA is TGTGCCAGCAGCTTGCTAGCGGGATCTCCCAATGAGCAGTTCTTC. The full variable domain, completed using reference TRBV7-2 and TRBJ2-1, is GAGVSQSPSNKVTEKGKDVELRCDPISGHTALYWYRQSLGQGLEFLIYFQGNSAPDKSGLPSDRFSAERTGGSVSTLTIQRTQQEDSAVYLCASSLLAGSPNEQFFGPGTRLTVL.

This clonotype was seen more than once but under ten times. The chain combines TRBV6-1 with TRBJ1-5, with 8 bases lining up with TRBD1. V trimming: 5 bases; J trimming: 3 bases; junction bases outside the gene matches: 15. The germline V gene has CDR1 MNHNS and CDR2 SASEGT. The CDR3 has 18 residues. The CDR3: CASSLGDTGGAYNQPQHF. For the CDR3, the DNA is TGTGCCAGCAGTCTGGGGGATACAGGGGGGGCCTACAATCAGCCCCAGCATTTT.

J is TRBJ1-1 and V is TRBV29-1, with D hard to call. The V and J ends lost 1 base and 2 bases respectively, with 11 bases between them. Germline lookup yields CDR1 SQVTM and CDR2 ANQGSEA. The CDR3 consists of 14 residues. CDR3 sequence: CSVEGALFNTEAFF. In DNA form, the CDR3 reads TGCAGCGTTGAAGGGGCGCTGTTTAACACTGAAGCTTTCTTT.